The subject of this entry is one T cell receptor (beta chain). This sample also contains other DNA sequences that code for the same CDR3. Assay: immunoSEQ multiplex PCR; the TCRdb copy retains only in-frame clones and omits some. The repertoire holds millions of clones, with about 95% as singletons. V was shortened by 4 bases and J by 1 base, with 4 bases between the two germline ends. This CDR3 spans 12 amino acids. Germline loops: CDR1 SGHNT, CDR2 YYREEE (reference sequence). This specimen belongs to a study of shared clonotypes between healthy human individuals. Study details: Two women and a few men aged 18 to 49 served as donors.

It was CD45RO-negative cells, positively selected for CCR7, that made up naive CD8 cells, with terminally differentiated effector memory CD45RA+ cells excluded. The sequenced material came from naive CD8+ T cells sorted from blood. This clonotype was obtained from a man younger than 30 in good health. The rearrangement uses TRBV5-4 and TRBJ2-3; D remains unclear. The CDR3 nucleotides read TGTGCCAGCAGCCGGGGCACAGATACGCAGTATTTT. It is translated as CASSRGTDTQYF.